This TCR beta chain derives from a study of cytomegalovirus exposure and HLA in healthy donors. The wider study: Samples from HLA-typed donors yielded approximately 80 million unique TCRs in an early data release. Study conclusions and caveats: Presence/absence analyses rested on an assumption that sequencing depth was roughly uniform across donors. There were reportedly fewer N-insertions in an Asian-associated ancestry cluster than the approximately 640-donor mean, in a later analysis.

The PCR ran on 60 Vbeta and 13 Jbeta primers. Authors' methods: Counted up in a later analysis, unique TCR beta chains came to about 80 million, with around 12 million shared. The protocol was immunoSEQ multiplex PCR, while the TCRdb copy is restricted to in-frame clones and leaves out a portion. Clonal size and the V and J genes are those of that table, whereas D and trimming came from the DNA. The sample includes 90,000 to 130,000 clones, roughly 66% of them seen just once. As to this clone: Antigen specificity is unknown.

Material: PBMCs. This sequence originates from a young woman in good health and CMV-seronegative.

The DNA of the CDR3 is TGTGCCAGCAGCCCCGTCGGGACAGAGACTTACTACGAGCAGTACTTC. It codes for CASSPVGTETYYEQYF. The chain links TRBV7-9 to TRBJ2-7, with 7 bases that match TRBD1. The junction had 13 bases not matched to a gene; V was cut back by 5 bases and J by 3 bases. The V gene's germline CDR1 is SEHNR and CDR2 FQNEAQ (reference sequence). This CDR3 spans 16 amino acids.